This T cell receptor beta chain was documented in a study of blood T cell repertoires in COVID-19 (dated by TCRdb to the early 2020s). Looking at the study overall: Samples covering the acute and convalescent phases of COVID-19 were provided by collaborators in the United States, Italy and Spain. The material from the prospective study consisted of cDNA or gDNA derived from T cells, B-cell-depleted T cells, or PBMCs. Samples came from the ongoing ImmuneRACE study (first 160 participants) plus 1,254 subjects from 6 global collaborators. The sample metadata nearly always contained a de-identified subject ID, COVID-19 status, age in years and sex. The repertoires were released in a freely available public database meant as a resource for research on the immune response to SARS-CoV-2. The dataset comprised deeply sampled blood TCRbeta repertoires from subjects exposed to, actively infected with, or recovered from COVID-19. Where available, HLA class I and class II types were obtained from metadata supplied by the sample provider rather than from assay-based typing. The study at large found these results: Clinical and demographic metadata were provided uncurated, with the amount varying by source and participant.

Trimming leaves V shorter by 11 bases and J shorter by 12 bases, with the junction holding 16 bases beyond the gene matches. From the cysteine through the phenylalanine, the CDR3 covers 13 amino acids. Only CDR3 DNA is held: 39 bases, read in frame from base 1. CDR1 and CDR2, per the germline V gene, are MNHEY and SVGAGI. At one collaborating source in Seattle, patients were enrolled during active infection and were followed longitudinally through the course of disease. The collaborating institutions used their own protocols to collect whole blood in K2EDTA tubes. Collaborator samples were shipped for TCRbeta analysis as frozen whole blood, isolated PBMCs, or DNA extracted from either sample type. TCRbeta CDR3 regions were amplified from genomic DNA by means of the immunoSEQ Assay, a bias-controlled multiplex PCR. The authors' pipeline ran thus. The number of nucleated cells in each sample was estimated from the amplification of reference gene primers within the assay. To quantify the absolute abundance of each unique TCRbeta CDR3 rearrangement, sequence reads were collapsed and filtered. Productive Simpson clonality was computed per sample as the square root of Simpson's diversity index over productive rearrangements. Not all clones reach the TCRdb copy of this immuneACCESS table, which keeps in-frame sequences only. Checked studies attribute under half of the gap to unresolved V genes and leave the rest unexplained. V and J calls and clone size are copied from that table; D and trimming were computed from the DNA. This sample comprises about 300,000 clones, about 81% of them detected only once. Approximately 1.5% of the sample lies in the top ten.

In regard to this clone: Its antigen specificity is not known. No much larger clone is present one base from it, and per-base qualities are unavailable.

The V and J genes are TRBV6-5 and TRBJ2-1; TRBD1 aligns with 7 central bases. Specimen: peripheral blood. The receptor was derived from a human donor with COVID-19, enrolled during active disease. The donor label of this sample is uncertain. The CDR3 reads CAGRGTALGRQFF. In nucleotides, the sequence is TGTGCCGGGAGAGGGACAGCCCTGGGAAGGCAGTTCTTC.